The 18 T cell receptor beta chains listed next were all sequenced from one sample in a study of CD8 T cells in Susac syndrome (dated by TCRdb to 2018 to 2020). Library prep was done by the immunoSEQ multiplex PCR assay. RNA was extracted using the RNeasy kit, and roughly 0.5 to 1 microgram was reverse transcribed with random hexamers. The public reads were run again by TCRdb, first through fastp at Q25 and then through MiXCR, and only productive beta chains were kept. Each CDR3 protein appears once, grouped with its most common genes and DNA. The sample has 160,000 or so distinct CDR3 sequences on record, less than 95% of them singletons. About 0.095% of the sample lies in the top ten. What was sequenced was CD4+ T cells from PBMCs. These receptors originate from a human donor with multiple sclerosis.

The rearrangement links TRBV6-1 to TRBJ1-4; D uncertain. The germline V gene has CDR1 MNHNS and CDR2 SASEGT. CDR3 length equals 14 residues. V gave up 2 bases and J gave up 3 bases, with 7 bases separating them. The CDR3 sequence: CASSEPQPNEKLFF. The CDR3 region has the DNA TGTGCCAGCAGTGAACCACAGCCTAATGAAAAACTGTTTTTT.

The gene calls are TRBV5-4 and TRBJ2-3; maybe TRBD2 (5 bases). Trimming removed 3 bases from V and 0 bases from J, with 14 bases in between. The CDR3 covers 16 residues. Per the germline V gene, CDR1 is SGHNT and CDR2 is YYREEE (reference sequence). CDR3 DNA sequence: TGTGCCAGCAGCTGGGCCTTGGACTCTAGCACAGATACGCAGTATTTT. It specifies CASSWALDSSTDTQYF.

The chain carries TRBV18 and TRBJ2-5; D is perhaps TRBD1 (6 bases). This CDR3 has 14 amino acids. V was pared by 6 bases and J by 0 bases, with 11 bases between. Germline assignment: CDR1 KGHSH and CDR2 LQKENI. CDR3: CASSIQGYQETQYF. The CDR3 nucleotides read TGTGCCAGCTCGATCCAGGGGTACCAAGAGACCCAGTACTTC.

This sequence joins TRBV7-9 and TRBJ1-1; D is perhaps TRBD1 (5 bases). CDR1 SEHNR and CDR2 FQNEAQ come from the germline V gene (reference sequence). The V end lost 3 bases, the J end lost 6 bases, and 8 bases lay between the germline ends. The CDR3 runs to 12 residues. The CDR3 DNA follows: TGTGCCAGCAGCTTGTCAGGGTCTGAAGCTTTCTTT. This encodes CASSLSGSEAFF.

The rearrangement uses TRBV4-1 and TRBJ1-3, with no clear D. CDR3 size: 16 residues. CDR1 MGHRA and CDR2 YSYEKL come from the germline V gene. Trimming removed 1 base at V and 2 bases at J, with 12 bases between. The CDR3 region has the DNA TGCGCCAGCAGCCAAGTCACCGCTCGGGCTGGAAACACCATATATTTT. It codes for CASSQVTARAGNTIYF.

V and J are TRBV28 and TRBJ1-1; perhaps TRBD1 as D (5 bases). The V end was cut by 6 bases, the J end by 2 bases, with 13 bases between. Germline V gene sequence: CDR1 MDHEN, CDR2 SYDVKM. The CDR3 contains 14 residues. The CDR3 DNA follows: TGTGCCAGCAGCCTCGGGACTACTAACACTGAAGCTTTCTTT. Protein: CASSLGTTNTEAFF. Drawing the rest from reference TRBV28 and TRBJ1-1, the complete variable domain is DVKVTQSSRYLVKRTGEKVFLECVQDMDHENMFWYRQDPGLGLRLIYFSYDVKMKEKGDIPEGYSVSREKKERFSLILESASTNQTSMYLCASSLGTTNTEAFFGQGTRLTVV.

This sequence joins TRBV27 and TRBJ1-2; TRBD1 matches 9 bases. J was trimmed by 4 bases and V by 5 bases; bases with no gene match: 5. This CDR3 contains 14 residues. Germline CDR1 reads MNHEY; CDR2 reads SMNVEV (reference sequence). The CDR3 loop is CASSTGTGTYGYTF. The CDR3 bases are TGTGCCAGCAGTACCGGGACAGGGACCTATGGCTACACCTTC.

The chain recombines TRBV2 with TRBJ2-5; possibly TRBD2 for D (7 bases). Trimming took 8 bases from V and 5 from J, leaving 18 bases between them. The CDR3 runs to 14 residues. Germline CDR1 is SNHLY and CDR2 is FYNNEI. The chain's CDR3 is CASPTGEGGETQYF. The CDR3 DNA is TGTGCCAGCCCTACGGGGGAGGGGGGGGAGACCCAGTACTTC.

This sequence joins TRBV4-2 and TRBJ2-1, with 7 positions matching TRBD2. The ends lost 0 bases at V and 4 bases at J; junction bases unmatched: 6. The CDR3 length is 16 residues. CDR1 is LGHNA, CDR2 YNFKEQ, per germline. CDR3: CASSQEMSGAYNEQFF. CDR3 DNA sequence: TGTGCCAGCAGCCAAGAGATGAGCGGGGCGTACAATGAGCAGTTCTTC.

This chain joins TRBV2 and TRBJ2-1; 7 bases align to TRBD2. CDR1 and CDR2 (germline): SNHLY, FYNNEI. This CDR3 is 13 amino acids long. The V segment lost 4 bases and the J segment 6 bases; nucleotides outside the gene matches: 3. The CDR3 nucleotides read TGTGCCAGCAGTGGACTAGCCCTCAATGAGCAGTTCTTC. It specifies CASSGLALNEQFF.

This sequence joins TRBV6-2 or TRBV6-3 and TRBJ1-2; TRBD1 matches 10 bases. With V trimmed by 4 bases and J by 0 bases, 5 bases remained unmatched. Germline CDR1 MNHEY, CDR2 SVGEGT. The CDR3 totals 16 residues. The chain's CDR3 is CASSFSGTGANYGYTF. The CDR3, as DNA: TGTGCCAGCAGTTTCTCCGGGACAGGGGCTAACTATGGCTACACCTTC.

The chain is built from TRBV20-1 and TRBJ2-7; perhaps TRBD2 as D (5 bases). The V and J ends lost 2 bases and 5 bases respectively, with 16 bases between them. CDR3 length: 14 residues. Germline loops: CDR1 DFQATT, CDR2 SNEGSKA (reference sequence). The CDR3 nucleotides are TGCAGTGCTAGAAAACGGAGGCGAGAGGACGAGCAGTACTTC. This sequence encodes CSARKRRREDEQYF.

The chain uses TRBV6-5 and TRBJ1-1; TRBD1 is a possible D gene (5 bases). This CDR3 is 14 amino acids long. Germline CDR1 MNHEY, CDR2 SVGAGI. The V end lost 5 bases, the J end lost 1 base, and 11 bases lay between the germline ends. The CDR3 region has the DNA TGTGCCAGCAGTCCGCGGGGCTCGAACACTGAAGCTTTCTTT. Translation: CASSPRGSNTEAFF.

This clonotype appeared a few times. The V call is TRBV5-8, the J call TRBJ2-1; TRBD1 is a possible D gene (6 bases). Germline-derived CDR1 and CDR2 are SGHTS and YDEGEE. Trimming removed 0 bases at V and 10 bases at J, with 11 bases between. The CDR3 is 13 amino acids. CDR3 sequence reads: CASSLGQGNEQFF. As DNA, the CDR3 is TGTGCCAGCAGCTTGGGGCAGGGGAACGAGCAGTTCTTC.

The V gene is TRBV12-3 or TRBV12-4, the J gene TRBJ1-2, with D perhaps TRBD1 (6 bases). The V end was cut by 4 bases, the J end by 3 bases, with 12 bases between. The length of the CDR3 is 14 residues. This CDR3 reads CASSSGQSYYGYTF. CDR3 sequence (DNA): TGTGCCAGCAGTTCAGGACAGTCTTACTATGGCTACACCTTC.

This chain links TRBV3-1 with TRBJ2-5; D may be TRBD2 (7 bases). V was cut by 8 bases and J by 3 bases, with 16 bases left in between. CDR1 is LGHDT, CDR2 YNNKEL, per germline (reference sequence). This CDR3 region has 14 residues. DNA of the CDR3: TGTGCCAGCCAAAGCGGGAAGGGGGAAGAGACCCAGTACTTC. It translates to CASQSGKGEETQYF.

This rearrangement joins TRBV3-1 to TRBJ2-1, with D uncertain. This CDR3 has 13 residues. The germline V gene has CDR1 LGHDT and CDR2 YNNKEL (reference sequence). The V end was cut by 2 bases, the J end by 8 bases, with 10 bases between. The CDR3: CASSQRLSDEQFF. The CDR3 DNA reads TGTGCCAGCAGCCAACGGCTTTCGGATGAGCAGTTCTTC.

This sequence joins TRBV3-1 and TRBJ1-4; possibly TRBD1 for D (6 bases). The CDR3 has 16 residues. V was cut by 3 bases and J by 3 bases, with 14 bases left in between. Germline CDR1 and CDR2: LGHDT and YNNKEL (reference sequence). CDR3 DNA sequence: TGTGCCAGCAGCCAGGTGGGGACAAGGTCTAATGAAAAACTGTTTTTT. It codes for CASSQVGTRSNEKLFF.